The T cell receptor (beta chain) described here comes from a study of T cell responses to AZD1222 COVID-19 vaccine. Study observations and caveats: Reports say nearly half of spike-specific TCRs go after unmutated variant regions. Baseline seropositivity characterized only a handful of AZD1222 recipients. Repertoires in all cases were sampled only once the peak T cell response had passed.

Concerning this clone itself: Its antigen is undetermined.

Using immunoSEQ multiplex PCR, the repertoire was profiled, and TCRdb retains in-frame clones only, with some absent. The sample records 90,000 to 150,000 clones, roughly 87% being singletons. The sample was peripheral blood, taken 28 days after the second AZD1222 dose. The clonotype comes from an adult who received the AZD1222 COVID-19 vaccine.

The CDR3 bases are TGTGCCAGCAGCTACGGGCCGGAGCCCCAGCATTTT. This sequence encodes CASSYGPEPQHF. The rearrangement links TRBV3-1 (or the pseudogene TRBV3-2) to TRBJ1-5; D gene ambiguous. The germline V gene encodes CDR1 LGHDT and CDR2 YNNKEL (reference sequence). Deletions cut 5 bases from V and 8 bases from J, with 10 bases between. The CDR3 is 12 amino acids.